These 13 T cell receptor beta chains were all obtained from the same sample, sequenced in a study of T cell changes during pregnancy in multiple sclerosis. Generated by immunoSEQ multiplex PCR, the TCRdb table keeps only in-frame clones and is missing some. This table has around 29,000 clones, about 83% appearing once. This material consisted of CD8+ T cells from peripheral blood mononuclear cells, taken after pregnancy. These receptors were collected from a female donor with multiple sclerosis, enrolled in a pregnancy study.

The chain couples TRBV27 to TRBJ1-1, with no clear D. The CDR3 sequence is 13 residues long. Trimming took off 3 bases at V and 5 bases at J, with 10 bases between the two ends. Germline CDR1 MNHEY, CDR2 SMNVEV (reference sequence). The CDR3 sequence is CASSLERGTEAFF. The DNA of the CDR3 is TGTGCCAGCAGTTTGGAGCGGGGAACTGAAGCTTTCTTT.

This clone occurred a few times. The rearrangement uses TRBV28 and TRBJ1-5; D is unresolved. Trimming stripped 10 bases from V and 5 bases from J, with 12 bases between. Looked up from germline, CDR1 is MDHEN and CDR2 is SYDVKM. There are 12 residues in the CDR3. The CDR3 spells CATRGRYQPQHF. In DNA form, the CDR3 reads TGTGCCACCCGGGGAAGATATCAGCCCCAGCATTTT.

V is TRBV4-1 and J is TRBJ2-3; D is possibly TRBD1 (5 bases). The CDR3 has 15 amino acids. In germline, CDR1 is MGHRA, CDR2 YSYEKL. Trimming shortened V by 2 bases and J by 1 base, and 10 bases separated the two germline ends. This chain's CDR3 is CASSQYGARTDTQYF. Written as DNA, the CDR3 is TGCGCCAGCAGCCAATATGGGGCCCGCACAGATACGCAGTATTTT.

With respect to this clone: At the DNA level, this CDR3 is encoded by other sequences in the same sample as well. The CDR3 loop reads CASSLLAGGYNEQFF. The CDR3 DNA follows: TGTGCCAGCAGCTTACTGGCGGGGGGGTACAATGAGCAGTTCTTC. The chain recombines TRBV7-9 with TRBJ2-1, with 9 bases lining up with TRBD2. The CDR3 loop spans 15 amino acids. Germline values: CDR1 SEHNR, CDR2 FQNEAQ (reference sequence). V lost 2 bases, J lost 4 bases, and 3 bases stayed unmatched.

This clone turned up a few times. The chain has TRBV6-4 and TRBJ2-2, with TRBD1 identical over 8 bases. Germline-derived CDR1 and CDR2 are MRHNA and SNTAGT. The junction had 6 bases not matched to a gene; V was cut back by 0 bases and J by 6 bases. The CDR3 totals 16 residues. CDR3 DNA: TGTGCCAGCAGTGACTCGGTAGCAGGGGGCTCCGGGGAGCTGTTTTTT. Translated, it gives CASSDSVAGGSGELFF.

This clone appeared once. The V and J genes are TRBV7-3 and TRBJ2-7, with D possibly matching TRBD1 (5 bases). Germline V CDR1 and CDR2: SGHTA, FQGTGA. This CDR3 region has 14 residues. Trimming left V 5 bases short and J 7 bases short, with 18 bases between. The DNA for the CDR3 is TGTGCCAGCAGCCTCATTCCTGGGGCTATGGAGCAGTACTTC. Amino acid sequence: CASSLIPGAMEQYF.

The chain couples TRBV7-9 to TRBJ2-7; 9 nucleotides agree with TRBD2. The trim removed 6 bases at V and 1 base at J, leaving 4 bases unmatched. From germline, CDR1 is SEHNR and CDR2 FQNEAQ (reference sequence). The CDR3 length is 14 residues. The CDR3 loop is CASRLTSGSYEQYF. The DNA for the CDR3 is TGTGCCAGCAGACTCACTAGCGGGTCCTACGAGCAGTACTTC. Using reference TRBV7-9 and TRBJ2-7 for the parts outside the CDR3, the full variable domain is DTGVSQNPRHKITKRGQNVTFRCDPISEHNRLYWYRQTLGQGPEFLTYFQNEAQLEKSRLLSDRFSAERPKGSFSTLEIQRTEQGDSAMYLCASRLTSGSYEQYFGPGTRLTVT.

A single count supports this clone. As DNA, the CDR3 is TGTGCCAGCAGCGCTTGGGACTTTGGGGCCAACGTCCTGACTTTC. Translation gives CASSAWDFGANVLTF. The rearrangement joins TRBV9 to TRBJ2-6; weak D call: TRBD2 (6 bases). The germline V gene encodes CDR1 SGDLS and CDR2 YYNGEE. There are 15 residues in the CDR3. Deletions cut 3 bases from V and 3 bases from J, with 10 bases between.

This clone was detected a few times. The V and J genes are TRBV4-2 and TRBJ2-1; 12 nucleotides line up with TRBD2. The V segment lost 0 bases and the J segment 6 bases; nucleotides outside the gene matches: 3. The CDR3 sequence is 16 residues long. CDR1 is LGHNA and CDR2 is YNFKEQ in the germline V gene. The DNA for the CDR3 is TGTGCCAGCAGCCAAGAAGCTAGCGGGGGGGCCAATGAGCAGTTCTTC. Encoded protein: CASSQEASGGANEQFF.

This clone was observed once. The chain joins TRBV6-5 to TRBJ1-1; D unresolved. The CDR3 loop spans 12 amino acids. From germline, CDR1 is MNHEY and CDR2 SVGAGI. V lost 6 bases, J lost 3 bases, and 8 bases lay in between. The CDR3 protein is CASSPPYTEAFF. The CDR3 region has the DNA TGTGCCAGCAGCCCCCCCTACACTGAAGCTTTCTTT.

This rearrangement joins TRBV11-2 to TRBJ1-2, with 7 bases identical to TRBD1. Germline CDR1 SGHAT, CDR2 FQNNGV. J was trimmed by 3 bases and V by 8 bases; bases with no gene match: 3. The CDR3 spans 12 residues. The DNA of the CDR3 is TGTGCCAGCGGGACAGCTTACTATGGCTACACCTTC. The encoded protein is CASGTAYYGYTF.

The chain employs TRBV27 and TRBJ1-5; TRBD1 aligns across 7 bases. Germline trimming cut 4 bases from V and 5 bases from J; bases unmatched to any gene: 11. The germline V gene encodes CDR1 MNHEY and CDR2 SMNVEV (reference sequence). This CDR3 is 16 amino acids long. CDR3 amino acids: CASSSLQGGIHQPQHF. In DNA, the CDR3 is TGTGCCAGCAGTTCGCTGCAGGGGGGTATTCATCAGCCCCAGCATTTT.

Here the CDR3 DNA reads TGTGCCACCAGCTCCCTACGGGGGGGAAATTCACCCCTCCACTTT. This translates into CATSSLRGGNSPLHF. The chain uses TRBV15 and TRBJ1-6, with D maybe TRBD1 (5 bases). Germline CDR1 LNHNV, CDR2 YYDKDF (reference sequence). V lost 5 bases, J lost 7 bases, and 15 bases lay in between. This CDR3 is 15 amino acids long.